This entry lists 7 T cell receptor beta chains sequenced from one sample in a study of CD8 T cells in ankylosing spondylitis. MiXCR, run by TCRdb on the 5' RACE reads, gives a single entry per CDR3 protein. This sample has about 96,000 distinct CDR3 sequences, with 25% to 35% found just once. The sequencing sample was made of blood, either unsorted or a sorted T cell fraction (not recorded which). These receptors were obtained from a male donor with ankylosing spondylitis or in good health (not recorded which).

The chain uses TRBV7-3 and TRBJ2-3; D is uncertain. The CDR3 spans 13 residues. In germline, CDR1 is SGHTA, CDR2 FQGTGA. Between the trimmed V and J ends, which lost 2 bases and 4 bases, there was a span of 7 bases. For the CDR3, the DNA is TGTGCCAGCAGCTTAGGACGTCCAGATACGCAGTATTTT. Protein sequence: CASSLGRPDTQYF.

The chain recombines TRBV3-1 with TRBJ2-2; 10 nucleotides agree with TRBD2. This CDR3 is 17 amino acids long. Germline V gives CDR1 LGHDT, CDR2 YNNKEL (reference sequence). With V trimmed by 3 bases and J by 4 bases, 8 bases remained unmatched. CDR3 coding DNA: TGTGCCAGCAGCCACTTAACAGCGGGAGGGATCACCGGGGAGCTGTTTTTT. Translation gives CASSHLTAGGITGELFF. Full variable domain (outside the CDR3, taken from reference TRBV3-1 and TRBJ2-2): DTAVSQTPKYLVTQMGNDKSIKCEQNLGHDTMYWYKQDSKKFLKIMFSYNNKELIINETVPNRFSPKSPDKAHLNLHINSLELGDSAVYFCASSHLTAGGITGELFFGEGSRLTVL.

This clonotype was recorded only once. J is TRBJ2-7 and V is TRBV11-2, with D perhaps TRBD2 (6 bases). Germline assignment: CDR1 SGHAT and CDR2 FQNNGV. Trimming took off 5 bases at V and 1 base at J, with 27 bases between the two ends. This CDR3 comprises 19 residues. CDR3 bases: TGTGCCAGCAGCATGATCAATTGGGATCGGGGGACGGAGTCCTACGAGCAGTACTTC. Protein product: CASSMINWDRGTESYEQYF. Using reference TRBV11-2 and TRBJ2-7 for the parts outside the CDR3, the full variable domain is EAGVAQSPRYKIIEKRQSVAFWCNPISGHATLYWYQQILGQGPKLLIQFQNNGVVDDSQLPKDRFSAERLKGVDSTLKIQPAKLEDSAVYLCASSMINWDRGTESYEQYFGPGTRLTVT.

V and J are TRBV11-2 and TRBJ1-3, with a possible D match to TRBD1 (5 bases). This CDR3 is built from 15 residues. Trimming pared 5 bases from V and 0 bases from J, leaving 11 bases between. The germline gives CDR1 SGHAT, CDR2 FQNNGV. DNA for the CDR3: TGTGCCAGCAGCCGAGCGGGGGGCTCTGGAAACACCATATATTTT. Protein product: CASSRAGGSGNTIYF.

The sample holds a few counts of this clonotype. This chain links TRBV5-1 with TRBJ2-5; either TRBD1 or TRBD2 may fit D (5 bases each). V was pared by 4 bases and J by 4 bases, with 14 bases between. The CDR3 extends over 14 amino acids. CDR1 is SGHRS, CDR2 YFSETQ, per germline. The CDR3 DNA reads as TGCGCCAGCAGCCCGGGACCAGAAGGAGAGACCCAGTACTTC. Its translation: CASSPGPEGETQYF.

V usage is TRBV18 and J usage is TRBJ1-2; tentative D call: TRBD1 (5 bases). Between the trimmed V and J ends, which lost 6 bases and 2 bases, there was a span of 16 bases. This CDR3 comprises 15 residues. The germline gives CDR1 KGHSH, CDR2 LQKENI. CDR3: CASSRGQGMNYGYTF. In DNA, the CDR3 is TGTGCCAGCTCCCGCGGGCAGGGAATGAACTATGGCTACACCTTC.

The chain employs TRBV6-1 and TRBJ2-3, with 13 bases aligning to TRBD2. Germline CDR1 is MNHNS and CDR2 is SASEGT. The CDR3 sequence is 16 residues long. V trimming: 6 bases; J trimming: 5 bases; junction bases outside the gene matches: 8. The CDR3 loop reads CASSPGTSGDLDTQYF. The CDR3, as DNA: TGTGCCAGCAGCCCTGGGACTAGCGGGGACCTAGATACGCAGTATTTT.